This TCR beta chain was identified in a study of memory CD4+ T cells and cytomegalovirus serostatus. CDR3 length equals 13 residues. V lost 2 bases, J lost 7 bases, and 10 bases lay in between. CDR1 and CDR2 from the germline V gene are SGHRS and YFSETQ. TCRdb's copy holds only in-frame clones and misses some; the assay was immunoSEQ multiplex PCR. The sample carries some 59,000 clones, about 81% recorded once. The sort gate was single viable CD3+CD4+CD8-CD45RO+ cells for memory CD4+ T cells. The material sequenced was memory CD4+ T cells from blood. This receptor was identified in an adult in good health and CMV-seronegative. This rearrangement joins TRBV5-1 to TRBJ2-1; the D is unclear. CDR3 sequence: CASSFLLRNEQFF. The CDR3 nucleotides are TGCGCCAGCAGCTTTTTGCTAAGGAATGAGCAGTTCTTC.